This T cell receptor beta chain was obtained from a study of shared clonotypes between healthy human individuals. Whole-study context: Used for every donor were three CD4 naive, three CD4 memory, two CD8 naive and one CD8 memory plate.

A note on this clone: The antigen remains unidentified.

Study findings and constraints: As a rule, naive subsets had a larger estimated richness than memory subsets.

Using immunoSEQ multiplex PCR, the repertoire was profiled, and TCRdb retains in-frame clones only, with some absent. The profile shows 2 million to 2.5 million clones, 85% to 95% of them singletons. The sequence came from a man aged 18 to 30 in good health. Some clones in this sample may be carry-over from other donors' samples. The sample was naive CD4+ T cells from PBMCs. Subset reported: CD45RA+ positively selected.

The CDR3 reads CASSLTRGNTIYF. As DNA, the CDR3 is TGTGCCAGCAGCCTCACCCGGGGAAACACCATATATTTT. The rearrangement joins TRBV11-3 to TRBJ1-3; no clear D gene. The CDR3 consists of 13 residues. Deletions cut 5 bases from V and 4 bases from J, with 9 bases between. Germline V gene lookup returns CDR1 SGHNT and CDR2 YENEEA.